This paragraph covers one TCR beta chain sequence. Repertoires were generated with immunoSEQ multiplex PCR, while TCRdb's copy carries only in-frame clones and drops some. The repertoire consists of 50,000 to 70,000 clones, with around 79% occurring once and the leading ten covering 0.82%. The CDR3 consists of 15 residues. Per the germline V gene, CDR1 is MDHEN and CDR2 is SYDVKM. V gave up 1 base and J gave up 7 bases, with 13 bases separating them. The data originate from a study of memory CD4+ T cells and cytomegalovirus serostatus. Single viable CD3+CD4+CD8-CD45RO+ cells were sorted as the memory CD4+ T cells. Donors' CMV status reflects serum IgG against pp150, pp28, p38, p52.

V and J are TRBV28 and TRBJ1-4; tentative D call: TRBD1 (5 bases). This TCR was recovered from an adult in good health and CMV-seronegative. Material: memory CD4+ T cells from blood. CDR3 loop: CASSLLTSRGEKLFF. CDR3 DNA: TGTGCCAGCAGTTTATTAACCTCGAGGGGTGAAAAACTGTTTTTT.